The T cell receptor (beta chain) described here comes from a study of blood T cell repertoires in COVID-19. Study information: PBMCs, B-cell-depleted T cells, or T cells provided the cDNA or gDNA that made up the material.

The CDR3 loop spans 13 amino acids. The V end was cut by 3 bases, the J end by 11 bases, with 14 bases between. The germline V gene has CDR1 SGHAT and CDR2 FQNNGV. Sequencing used immunoSEQ multiplex PCR; TCRdb keeps in-frame clones, though not all of them. This sample has 390,000 or so clones, with 85% to 90% found just once. Sequenced: PBMCs or T cells enriched from blood (not recorded which). This chain joins TRBV11-2 and TRBJ1-5; D perhaps matches TRBD1 (5 bases). The receptor comes from a man between 18 and 29 years old who had recovered from COVID-19. CDR3 residues: CASSFDREGAQHF. CDR3 nucleotide sequence: TGTGCCAGCAGCTTTGACAGAGAAGGAGCCCAGCATTTT. The full variable domain, rest sourced from reference TRBV11-2 and TRBJ1-5, is EAGVAQSPRYKIIEKRQSVAFWCNPISGHATLYWYQQILGQGPKLLIQFQNNGVVDDSQLPKDRFSAERLKGVDSTLKIQPAKLEDSAVYLCASSFDREGAQHFGDGTRLSIL.